Listed here is a single T cell receptor (beta chain). The sample originates from a study of shared T cell receptors in the human thymus. Sequencing was performed with immunoSEQ multiplex PCR; in TCRdb, only in-frame clones are kept and a portion is missing. This table has 500,000 to 750,000 clones, roughly 88% appearing once. The sample also formed part of further work on human thymus T cells.

This TCR was sampled from a boy under two years old with a congenital heart defect. Sequencing used thymocytes.

CDR3 residues: CSAKDRGEAFF. The CDR3 DNA follows: TGCAGTGCCAAAGACAGGGGTGAAGCTTTCTTT. The rearrangement uses TRBV20-1 and TRBJ1-1, with TRBD1 matching over 8 bases. The CDR3 runs to 11 residues. V lost 6 bases and J lost 7; bases outside the gene matches: 4. Germline V gene sequence: CDR1 DFQATT, CDR2 SNEGSKA (reference sequence).